The clone carrying this T cell receptor (beta chain) was counted a single time. Original processing methods: Estimation of nucleated cell counts relied on the amplification of reference gene primers. The assay was immunoSEQ multiplex PCR, and TCRdb's table has in-frame clones only and misses some. Clone size and the V and J calls come from that table; the DNA yielded D and trimming. The table records tens of thousands of clones, around 84% of them present only once. This entry comes from a study of blood T cell repertoires in COVID-19. For the study at large: Some COVID-19 samples were acute and others convalescent; all came from the United States, Italy and Spain. T cells, B-cell-depleted T cells, or PBMCs supplied cDNA or gDNA.

The CDR3 is 16 amino acids. Germline V gene sequence: CDR1 KGHSH, CDR2 LQKENI. V was trimmed by 2 bases and J by 0 bases, leaving 13 bases between them. Sequences were obtained from peripheral blood. The TCR comes from a man in his forties or fifties with acute or convalescent COVID-19. The chain uses TRBV18 and TRBJ1-1, with no clear D. In DNA, the CDR3 is TGTGCCAGCTCACCATCCCGAGTAGTTTTGAACACTGAAGCTTTCTTT. Translating gives CASSPSRVVLNTEAFF.